The rows below give T cell receptor beta chains drawn from one sample of a study of shared clonotypes between healthy human individuals. Sequencing used immunoSEQ multiplex PCR; TCRdb keeps in-frame clones, though not all of them. The table has 2 million or so clones, about 95% seen once. Sequences were obtained from naive CD8+ T cells sorted from blood. The source is a man between 18 and 29 years old in good health. Each CDR3 is given with its conserved first and last residue. D genes are given only for firm matches. Not every row has a clone size; where given, it reads once, few, many or a size class.

J gene | V gene | clone size | D gene | CDR3 protein | CDR3 DNA
TRBJ1-6 | TRBV4-1 | - | TRBD1 | CASSQGTGLPYSPLHF | TGCGCCAGCAGCCAGGGGACAGGGCTCCCCTATTCACCCCTCCACTTT
TRBJ2-7 | TRBV5-1 | - | TRBD1 | CASSFGQGLYEQYF | TGCGCCAGCAGCTTCGGACAGGGTCTCTACGAGCAGTACTTC
TRBJ2-5 | TRBV7-9 | - | TRBD1 | CASSFYEMTGEETQYF | TGTGCCAGCAGCTTCTACGAAATGACAGGGGAAGAGACCCAGTACTTC
TRBJ2-7 | TRBV6-1 | - | TRBD1 | CASSMGTAYEQYF | TGTGCCAGCAGCATGGGGACAGCCTACGAGCAGTACTTC
TRBJ2-7 | TRBV28 | - | - | CASSLQGSTYEQYF | TGTGCCAGCAGTTTACAAGGCAGTACCTACGAGCAGTACTTC
TRBJ2-7 | TRBV10-2 | - | TRBD2 | CASSGGTSDTYEQYF | TGCGCCAGCAGTGGCGGGACTAGCGATACCTACGAGCAGTACTTC
TRBJ2-7 | TRBV19 | - | TRBD2 | CASSIGDLAGEITYEQYF | TGTGCCAGTAGTATAGGAGACCTAGCGGGGGAAATAACCTACGAGCAGTACTTC
TRBJ1-2 | TRBV27 | - | - | CASSPLNVGSYGYTF | TGTGCCAGCAGTCCTCTAAACGTAGGGTCCTATGGCTACACCTTC
TRBJ2-2 | TRBV4-1 | - | - | CASSQDSGDKMNTGELFF | TGCGCCAGCAGCCAAGATTCGGGGGACAAAATGAACACCGGGGAGCTGTTTTTT
TRBJ2-7 | TRBV6-5 | once | - | CASSYRDLPYEQYF | TGTGCCAGCAGTTATCGGGATCTGCCCTACGAGCAGTACTTC
TRBJ2-7 | TRBV4-1 | - | TRBD1 | CASSHGTGYYEQYF | TGCGCCAGCAGCCACGGGACAGGGTACTACGAGCAGTACTTC
TRBJ2-7 | TRBV29-1 | - | - | CSVEDEEAGSYEQYF | TGCAGCGTTGAAGATGAGGAGGCGGGGTCCTACGAGCAGTACTTC
TRBJ2-7 | TRBV5-1 | - | - | CASSPPASLYEQYF | TGCGCCAGCAGCCCCCCGGCCTCGCTCTACGAGCAGTACTTC
TRBJ2-5 | TRBV6-5 | - | - | CASSPKPLPQYF | TGTGCCAGCAGTCCCAAACCCCTCCCCCAGTACTTC
TRBJ2-7 | TRBV27 | - | TRBD1 | CASSFLGQGYEQYF | TGTGCCAGCAGCTTTCTGGGACAGGGCTACGAGCAGTACTTC
TRBJ2-4 | TRBV5-8 | - | - | CGGPINIQYF | TGTGGTGGGCCCATAAACATTCAGTACTTC
TRBJ2-7 | TRBV11-2 | - | TRBD2 | CASSLGSSGYEQYF | TGTGCCAGCAGCTTAGGGTCTAGCGGCTACGAGCAGTACTTC
TRBJ2-3 | TRBV14 | - | TRBD2 | CASSHPAGYTDTQYF | TGTGCCAGCAGCCATCCAGCGGGATACACAGATACGCAGTATTTT
TRBJ1-6 | TRBV5-4 | - | - | CASSLPENSPLHF | TGTGCCAGCAGCCTTCCTGAAAATTCACCCCTCCACTTT
TRBJ2-2 | TRBV14 | - | - | CASSQEGYYTGELFF | TGTGCCAGCAGCCAAGAAGGCTATTACACCGGGGAGCTGTTTTTT
TRBJ2-7 | TRBV29-1 | - | - | CSAERAGSYEQYF | TGCAGCGCCGAGCGGGCCGGCTCCTACGAGCAGTACTTC
TRBJ2-5 | TRBV7-9 | once | TRBD1 | CASSDGQGAMRTQYF | TGTGCCAGCAGCGACGGACAGGGGGCGATGCGGACCCAGTACTTC
TRBJ1-3 | TRBV9 | - | - | CASSVGGGVSGNTIYF | TGTGCCAGCAGCGTAGGAGGGGGGGTTTCTGGAAACACCATATATTTT
TRBJ2-7 | TRBV2 | - | - | CASGGATYEQYF | TGTGCCAGCGGGGGAGCTACGTACGAGCAGTACTTC
TRBJ1-1 | TRBV28 | - | - | CASYRWQNEAFF | TGTGCCAGCTACCGTTGGCAGAATGAAGCTTTCTTT
TRBJ1-4 | TRBV9 | - | - | CASSSKTATNEKLFF | TGTGCCAGCAGCTCTAAGACAGCAACTAATGAAAAACTGTTTTTT
TRBJ2-5 | TRBV5-6 | - | - | CASSYASDGRQETQYF | TGTGCCAGCAGTTATGCCAGCGACGGGCGCCAAGAGACCCAGTACTTC
TRBJ2-7 | TRBV4-1 | - | - | CASSQGEAFEQYF | TGCGCCAGCAGCCAAGGGGAAGCTTTCGAGCAGTACTTC
TRBJ1-2 | TRBV30 | - | TRBD1 | CAWSAQGDYGYTF | TGTGCCTGGAGTGCACAGGGGGACTATGGCTACACCTTC
TRBJ2-7 | TRBV7-8 | - | - | CASSPPGITYEQYF | TGTGCCAGCAGCCCCCCCGGGATCACCTACGAGCAGTACTTC
TRBJ2-7 | TRBV11-2 | - | - | CASSLGNYEQYF | TGTGCCAGCAGCTTAGGGAATTACGAGCAGTACTTC
TRBJ2-7 | TRBV9 | - | - | CASSVAPGYEQYF | TGTGCCAGCAGCGTAGCTCCAGGGTACGAGCAGTACTTC
TRBJ1-1 | TRBV27 | - | - | CASSIGGSTEAFF | TGTGCCAGCAGTATTGGGGGAAGCACTGAAGCTTTCTTT
TRBJ2-1 | TRBV6-5 | - | - | CASRENNEQFF | TGTGCCAGCAGAGAGAATAATGAGCAGTTCTTC
TRBJ2-2 | TRBV11-2 | - | - | CASSLGVGGAGELFF | TGTGCCAGCAGCTTAGGGGTGGGCGGTGCCGGGGAGCTGTTTTTT